A selection of T cell receptor beta chains follows, all from one sample in a study of graft-versus-host responses after intestinal transplantation. Sequenced by immunoSEQ multiplex PCR; TCRdb stores in-frame clones only, minus some. Among about 120,000 clones, over 85% were seen once, and the ten largest hold roughly 0.11%. Their target antigens are unknown. The material sequenced was unstimulated CD4+ T cells sorted from spleen or lymph node cells, taken before intestinal transplant. The receptors stem from a human donor who received an intestinal transplant. The CDR3 runs from the conserved cysteine through the conserved F or W. D genes are given only for firm matches. The size field is filled for only some rows; it gives once, few, many or a size class.

TRBV1	once	NA	TRBJ2-1	TGCACCAGCACCTCTAGTAGACTAGCGGGAGCATGCAATGAGCAGTTCTTC	CTSTSSRLAGACNEQFF
TRBV28	NA	NA	TRBJ1-4	TGTGCCAGCAGTTCCATCTTGGAACTGTTTTTT	CASSSILELFF
TRBV27	NA	TRBD1	TRBJ2-7	TGTGCCAGCAGGACAGGGGTATGGGGACCCTACGAGCAGTACTTC	CASRTGVWGPYEQYF
TRBV7-2	NA	NA	TRBJ1-1	TGTGCCAGCAGCTTTTCAGCCCTGAACACTGAAGCTTTCTTT	CASSFSALNTEAFF
TRBV15	NA	TRBD2	TRBJ2-1	TGTGCCACCAGCAGAGCAACGAGCGGGAACTATGAGCAGTTCTTC	CATSRATSGNYEQFF
TRBV6-1	NA	NA	TRBJ1-5	TGTGCCAGCAGTGTTACAGGCGGCCAGCCCCAGCATTTT	CASSVTGGQPQHF
TRBV19	NA	NA	TRBJ1-1	TGTGCCAGTAGTAGGGAAAAGGCTTTCTTT	CASSREKAFF
TRBV7-2	NA	NA	TRBJ2-7	TGTGCCAGCAGCTTAAGAATAAGCGGAGGGGGCTCCTACGAGCAGTACTTC	CASSLRISGGGSYEQYF
TRBV7-8	NA	NA	TRBJ2-6	TGTGCCAGCAGCTTACCCTCAACTGGGGCCAACGTCCTGACTTTC	CASSLPSTGANVLTF
TRBV11-2	NA	TRBD2	TRBJ2-7	TGTGCCAGCAGCTTAGACAGGACTAGCGGCTACGAGCAGTACTTC	CASSLDRTSGYEQYF
TRBV5-4	NA	NA	TRBJ2-3	TGTGCCAGCAGCTTGGGTGGAGGGGCCCCCCCCCATACGCAGTATTTT	CASSLGGGAPPHTQYF
TRBV5-1	NA	NA	TRBJ1-2	TGCGCCAGCAGCCTGGAGGCTTCCGGGGTCTACACCTTC	CASSLEASGVYTF
TRBV7-3	NA	NA	TRBJ1-5	TGTGCCAGCAGCTTAACCCTATCGGGGCCCCAGCATTTT	CASSLTLSGPQHF
TRBV12-5	NA	NA	TRBJ1-1	TGTGCTAGTGGTCTGGCAGGCACTGAAGCTTTCTTT	CASGLAGTEAFF
TRBV19	NA	NA	TRBJ2-6	TGTGCCAGTACTCTCGACATCCAGAGCTCTGGGGCCAACGTCCTGACTTTC	CASTLDIQSSGANVLTF
TRBV5-1	NA	TRBD1	TRBJ2-5	TGCGCCAGCAGCGTCCCGGGACAGGGGGCGAAGACCCAGTACTTC	CASSVPGQGAKTQYF
TRBV6-6	NA	NA	TRBJ2-7	TGTGCCAGCAGTTACCGACTAGGTAAATACGAGCAGTACTTC	CASSYRLGKYEQYF
TRBV7-9	NA	NA	TRBJ2-3	TGTGCCAGCAGCTTAGAGACTGTTTCGGATACGCAGTATTTT	CASSLETVSDTQYF
TRBV27	NA	TRBD2	TRBJ2-3	TGTGCCAGCAAGCCAGCGGGAGAAAGCAATACGCAGTATTTT	CASKPAGESNTQYF
TRBV2	NA	NA	TRBJ1-2	TGTGCCAGCAGTGAAAACGGGTTCGCTGATGGCTACACCTTC	CASSENGFADGYTF
TRBV6-5	NA	NA	TRBJ1-5	TGTGCCAGCAGCCGCGACGGGTTCAATCAGCCCCAGCATTTT	CASSRDGFNQPQHF
TRBV30	NA	NA	TRBJ1-5	TGTGCCTGGAGTGTTACCTCCAGCAATCAGCCCCAGCATTTT	CAWSVTSSNQPQHF
TRBV5-1	NA	NA	TRBJ2-3	TGCGCCAGCAGCTTGAGTATAGATACGCAGTATTTT	CASSLSIDTQYF
TRBV19	NA	TRBD1	TRBJ1-1	TGTGCCAGTAGTTCCCACAGGGGCAATGAAGCTTTCTTT	CASSSHRGNEAFF
TRBV13	NA	TRBD2	TRBJ2-2	TGTGCCAGCAGCCCAACGGGGGGACTGCCGAACACCGGGGAGCTGTTTTTT	CASSPTGGLPNTGELFF
TRBV12-5	NA	TRBD2	TRBJ2-1	TGTGCTAGTGGCCATGCGGGGGGCAATGAGCAGTTCTTC	CASGHAGGNEQFF
TRBV6-5	NA	TRBD1	TRBJ2-7	TGTGCCAGCAGTTACTCGGGGACAGGGAGCGCCTACGAGCAGTACTTC	CASSYSGTGSAYEQYF
TRBV28	NA	NA	TRBJ2-7	TGTGCCAGCAGGGTCGACTACGAGCAGTACTTC	CASRVDYEQYF
TRBV5-4	NA	TRBD1	TRBJ2-7	TGTGCCAGCAGCTTCGCCCAGGGGGCGGGCGAGCAGTACTTC	CASSFAQGAGEQYF
TRBV4-1	NA	TRBD2	TRBJ2-5	TGCGCCAGCTCCCCGGCGGGGGTGCCCGAGGCCCAGTACTTC	CASSPAGVPEAQYF
TRBV29-1	NA	NA	TRBJ2-6	TGCAGCGTTGTCTTATCTGGGGCCAACGTCCTGACTTTC	CSVVLSGANVLTF
TRBV2	NA	NA	TRBJ2-3	TGTGCCAGCAGGCTCGGGACTCCCAGTCAGTATTTT	CASRLGTPSQYF
TRBV5-1	NA	NA	TRBJ1-1	TGCGCCAGCAGCTTGGTTTCAGGGGCGAACACTGAAGCTTTCTTT	CASSLVSGANTEAFF
TRBV2	NA	NA	TRBJ2-7	TGTGCCAGCAGTGAAGCACACCAACCCTACGAGCAGTACTTC	CASSEAHQPYEQYF
TRBV6-6	NA	TRBD1	TRBJ2-7	TGTGCCAGCAGTTACCCAACCGGGACAGGATTTTACGAGCAGTACTTC	CASSYPTGTGFYEQYF
TRBV9	NA	TRBD2	TRBJ2-5	TGTGCCAGCAGTGACTTTACCGGGACTAGCGGGGAGACCCAGTACTTC	CASSDFTGTSGETQYF
TRBV11-2	NA	TRBD1	TRBJ1-4	TGTGCCAGCAGCCTAGGGTGGGGGACAGGGGTTTCCAGGGAAAAACTGTTTTTT	CASSLGWGTGVSREKLFF
TRBV6-5	NA	TRBD2	TRBJ2-2	TGTGCCAGCAGTTTTCTAGCGGGAGTCATGGGCGGGGAGCTGTTTTTT	CASSFLAGVMGGELFF
TRBV28	NA	TRBD1	TRBJ2-7	TGTGCCAGCAGTTGGACAGGGGGCCGTTACGAGCAGTACTTC	CASSWTGGRYEQYF
TRBV29-1	NA	NA	TRBJ1-1	TGCAGCGTTGAAAGAGATTTGAACACTGAAGCTTTCTTT	CSVERDLNTEAFF
TRBV5-6	NA	NA	TRBJ1-5	TGTGCCAGCAGCTTCTGTTGGGTTGTGCGCAATCAGCCCCAGCATTTT	CASSFCWVVRNQPQHF
TRBV18	NA	NA	TRBJ2-5	TGTGCCAGCTCACGATCCGGGACCCAAGAGACCCAGTACTTC	CASSRSGTQETQYF
TRBV5-1	NA	TRBD1	TRBJ2-7	TGCGCCAGCAGCCTTCGACAGGGTCGCTACGAGCAGTACTTC	CASSLRQGRYEQYF
TRBV7-8	NA	TRBD2	TRBJ2-5	TGTGCCAGCAGCCCGGGGACTAGCGGGAGAGTAGAGACCCAGTACTTC	CASSPGTSGRVETQYF
TRBV30	NA	NA	TRBJ1-4	TGTGCCTGGAGTCTTAGTTCCAAAAAACTGTTTTTT	CAWSLSSKKLFF
TRBV30	NA	NA	TRBJ1-3	TGTGCCTGGAGTGTAACGTCTGGAAACACCATATATTTT	CAWSVTSGNTIYF
TRBV5-6	NA	NA	TRBJ2-5	TGTGCCAGCAGCTGGGGCAGGGGTATAGAGACCCAGTACTTC	CASSWGRGIETQYF
TRBV5-1	NA	NA	TRBJ2-1	TGCGCCAGCAGCTCAAATTTAGCGGCCTACAATGAGCAGTTCTTC	CASSSNLAAYNEQFF
TRBV29-1	NA	NA	TRBJ1-3	TGCAGCGTTTACATACCTCCAGGATCTGGAAACACCATATATTTT	CSVYIPPGSGNTIYF